One sample yielded the 24 T cell receptor beta chains listed below, sequenced in a study of T-cell memory formation after mild COVID-19. A single record per CDR3 protein comes from TCRdb applying MiXCR to the 5' RACE reads. Of around 470,000 distinct CDR3 sequences in the sample, approximately 20% were seen once. Sequenced sample: PBMCs or a T cell subset sorted from them (not recorded which). Receptors were obtained from an adult woman who had mild COVID-19 (a few samples of this study predate the infection). Cell type and time point are not known.

This clonotype was found a few times. This chain links TRBV20-1 with TRBJ2-2; 14 bases are shared with TRBD2. Per the germline V gene, CDR1 is DFQATT and CDR2 is SNEGSKA (reference sequence). The length of the CDR3 is 18 residues. V shed 7 bases and J 2 bases; nucleotides not matched to a gene: 12. The CDR3 DNA reads TGCAGTGTTCCTCGTCCCGGGACTAGCGGGGGAAACACCGGGGAGCTGTTTTTT. Residues: CSVPRPGTSGGNTGELFF.

The rearrangement uses TRBV5-1 and TRBJ1-2; D remains unclear. The CDR3 runs 14 residues. Germline-derived CDR1 and CDR2 are SGHRS and YFSETQ. The V end lost 0 bases, the J end lost 0 bases, and 6 bases lay between the germline ends. The CDR3 DNA follows: TGCGCCAGCAGCTTGGATGCCCCTAACTATGGCTACACCTTC. It encodes CASSLDAPNYGYTF.

This clonotype was seen a handful of times. This rearrangement joins TRBV7-2 to TRBJ2-1; 7 positions agree with TRBD1. V was pared by 2 bases and J by 14 bases, with 15 bases of the junction left unmatched. The CDR3 is made up of 15 amino acids. Germline loops: CDR1 SGHTA, CDR2 FQGNSA. CDR3 residues: CASSLFVVSGTGEFF. CDR3 sequence (DNA): TGTGCCAGCAGCTTATTCGTAGTGTCCGGAACAGGGGAGTTCTTC.

V gene TRBV12-3 or TRBV12-4 combines with J gene TRBJ1-6; perhaps TRBD1 as D (6 bases). CDR3 length: 14 amino acids. V lost 6 bases and J 9 bases, leaving 15 bases between the germline ends. CDR3 region: CASSPTGLGSPLHF. The DNA for the CDR3 is TGTGCCAGCAGCCCCACAGGGTTGGGTTCACCCCTCCACTTT.

V usage is TRBV3-1 and J usage is TRBJ2-2, with D unclear. The germline V gene has CDR1 LGHDT and CDR2 YNNKEL (reference sequence). The CDR3 runs to 15 residues. The germline V and J ends were trimmed by 10 bases and 0 bases, with 15 bases remaining between them. The CDR3 DNA reads as TGTGCCACCACACCAGCGAGTACGAACACCGGGGAGCTGTTTTTT. Amino acids: CATTPASTNTGELFF.

This clonotype was seen only a few times. J is TRBJ1-4 and V is TRBV5-1; D unresolved. Germline V CDR1 and CDR2: SGHRS, YFSETQ. Trimming removed 0 bases from V and 12 bases from J, with 12 bases in between. This CDR3 has 13 residues. This CDR3 is CASSLVGGRQLFF. CDR3 DNA: TGCGCCAGCAGCTTGGTCGGAGGTCGGCAACTGTTTTTT.

The chain uses TRBV12-3 or TRBV12-4 and TRBJ1-2, with D possibly TRBD1 on 6 matching bases. This CDR3 comprises 13 residues. V was clipped by 6 bases and J by 8 bases, with 16 bases between them. The DNA for the CDR3 is TGTGCCAGCAGCCTTACAGGGTATGGAGGCTACACCTTC. This sequence encodes CASSLTGYGGYTF.

The V and J genes are TRBV7-7 and TRBJ2-1; no reliable D call. V lost 4 bases, J lost 7 bases, and 20 bases lay in between. Germline loops: CDR1 SSHAT, CDR2 FNYEAQ (reference sequence). This CDR3 has 16 residues. The CDR3 nucleotides read TGTGCCAGCAGCTCCTCCACGGTCGCGGAAGTAAATGAGCAGTTCTTC. Translating gives CASSSSTVAEVNEQFF.

CDR3 in DNA: TGTGCCAGCAGCTTAGCCCGGACTAGCTACGAGCAGTACTTC. Translating gives CASSLARTSYEQYF. V is TRBV7-2 and J is TRBJ2-7; 7 bases match TRBD2. There are 14 residues in the CDR3. Germline loops: CDR1 SGHTA, CDR2 FQGNSA. Trimming at V came to 0 bases and at J to 3 bases, leaving 2 bases not matched to a gene.

This rearrangement joins TRBV18 to TRBJ1-1; D uncertain. The ends were cut back, 3 bases at V and 11 bases at J, with 16 bases in the middle. CDR1 and CDR2 (germline): KGHSH, LQKENI. This CDR3 has 13 amino acids. DNA for the CDR3: TGTGCCAGCTCACCGGCCCATGGGGATCAGGCTTTCTTT. Protein product: CASSPAHGDQAFF.

This clonotype was counted only a few times. The J gene is TRBJ2-7, the V gene TRBV6-5; 7 bases line up with TRBD1. The ends lost 5 bases at V and 4 bases at J; junction bases unmatched: 11. Germline CDR1 reads MNHEY; CDR2 reads SVGAGI. The CDR3 has 15 amino acids. The DNA of the CDR3 is TGTGCCAGCAGTGAGCAGGGGGAAGGATTTTACGAGCAGTACTTC. As protein: CASSEQGEGFYEQYF.

In its sample, this clonotype was seen a few times. This chain uses TRBV5-1 with TRBJ1-1, with D possibly matching TRBD1 (5 bases). Germline CDR1 and CDR2: SGHRS and YFSETQ. V lost 4 bases and J 0 bases, leaving 13 bases between the germline ends. CDR3 size: 15 residues. The CDR3, as DNA: TGCGCCAGCAGCCAGGGTTTCGGTATGAACACTGAAGCTTTCTTT. This sequence encodes CASSQGFGMNTEAFF.

The CDR3 reads CASSTDRDTEAFF. The CDR3 DNA follows: TGTGCCAGTAGTACAGACAGGGACACTGAAGCTTTCTTT. This chain joins TRBV19 and TRBJ1-1; 7 bases match TRBD1. CDR3 length: 13 amino acids. Trimming removed 4 bases from V and 3 bases from J; junction bases left unmatched: 2. Germline values: CDR1 LNHDA, CDR2 SQIVND (reference sequence).

This clonotype was seen only a few times. This sequence joins TRBV4-1 and TRBJ2-7; D is undetermined. The V and J ends lost 0 bases and 1 base respectively, with 13 bases between them. The CDR3 length is 16 residues. CDR1 and CDR2 (germline): MGHRA, YSYEKL. Here the CDR3 reads CASSQDRKTRSYEQYF. As DNA, the CDR3 is TGCGCCAGCAGCCAAGATAGGAAGACACGTTCCTACGAGCAGTACTTC.

This clonotype has at least ten counts. The chain links TRBV7-6 to TRBJ2-1; D might be TRBD2 (5 bases). In germline, CDR1 is SGHVS, CDR2 FNYEAQ. The CDR3 length is 13 residues. Deletions cut 5 bases from V and 10 bases from J, with 15 bases between. CDR3 sequence: CASSPQLPGEQFF. The CDR3 DNA reads TGTGCCAGCAGCCCCCAATTACCGGGGGAGCAGTTCTTC.

The chain employs TRBV27 and TRBJ1-6; the match to TRBD1 covers 9 bases. Unmatched junction bases numbered 11, after V lost 6 bases and J lost 8 bases. CDR1 MNHEY and CDR2 SMNVEV come from the germline V gene (reference sequence). CDR3 length equals 16 residues. The CDR3 region is CASSLGQGPFYSPLHF. Here the CDR3 DNA reads TGTGCCAGCAGCCTGGGACAGGGTCCCTTTTATTCACCCCTCCACTTT.

This chain uses TRBV7-9 with TRBJ1-1; D is uncertain. Germline lookup yields CDR1 SEHNR and CDR2 FQNEAQ (reference sequence). This CDR3 region has 15 residues. Trimming left V 3 bases short and J 1 base short, with 12 bases between. The CDR3 bases are TGTGCCAGCAGCTTTCGGCGGACGGAGAACACTGAAGCTTTCTTT. The encoded protein is CASSFRRTENTEAFF.

The rearrangement joins TRBV3-1 to TRBJ1-5; the D gene is possibly TRBD1 (6 bases). The V and J ends lost 2 bases and 15 bases respectively, with 23 bases between them. Per germline, CDR1 LGHDT and CDR2 YNNKEL (reference sequence). The CDR3 covers 15 residues. DNA of the CDR3: TGTGCCAGCAGCCAAACACATGCGGGGGGCGCAATAATGCATTTT. Encoded protein: CASSQTHAGGAIMHF. Full variable domain (outside the CDR3, taken from reference TRBV3-1 and TRBJ1-5): DTAVSQTPKYLVTQMGNDKSIKCEQNLGHDTMYWYKQDSKKFLKIMFSYNNKELIINETVPNRFSPKSPDKAHLNLHINSLELGDSAVYFCASSQTHAGGAIMHFGDGTRLSIL.

The chain combines TRBV4-1 with TRBJ2-5, with D perhaps being TRBD1 or TRBD2 (6 bases each). CDR1 and CDR2 (germline): MGHRA, YSYEKL. The CDR3 is made up of 14 amino acids. Trimming stripped 1 base from V and 3 bases from J, with 9 bases between. CDR3 bases: TGCGCCAGCAGCCAAGTAAGGGGGGAAGAGACCCAGTACTTC. Translated: CASSQVRGEETQYF.

In its sample, this clonotype was seen a few times. The V and J genes are TRBV7-9 and TRBJ2-1; the D gene is possibly TRBD2 (6 bases). Trimming took off 8 bases at V and 6 bases at J, with 14 bases between the two ends. Germline lookup yields CDR1 SEHNR and CDR2 FQNEAQ (reference sequence). The CDR3 runs to 13 residues. The CDR3 protein is CASHNTGGNEQFF. CDR3 coding DNA: TGTGCCAGCCACAACACCGGGGGCAATGAGCAGTTCTTC. The full variable domain, its missing parts supplied by reference TRBV7-9 and TRBJ2-1, is DTGVSQNPRHKITKRGQNVTFRCDPISEHNRLYWYRQTLGQGPEFLTYFQNEAQLEKSRLLSDRFSAERPKGSFSTLEIQRTEQGDSAMYLCASHNTGGNEQFFGPGTRLTVL.

The chain couples TRBV7-2 to TRBJ2-3; TRBD2 might be the D (6 bases). CDR1 is SGHTA and CDR2 is FQGNSA in the germline V gene. Trimming removed 4 bases at V and 11 bases at J, with 13 bases between. This CDR3 region has 12 residues. The CDR3, as DNA: TGTGCCAGCAGCTCCCCTAGCGAAGGGCAGTATTTT. It encodes CASSSPSEGQYF.

This clonotype was recorded once. The rearrangement joins TRBV7-2 to TRBJ1-5, with a possible D match to TRBD1 (6 bases). The CDR3 extends over 15 amino acids. V was shortened by 1 base and J by 7 bases, with 14 bases between the two germline ends. Germline CDR1 is SGHTA and CDR2 is FQGNSA. DNA of the CDR3: TGTGCCAGCAGCTTAGTTGTGGGGGCTGGCCAGCCCCAGCATTTT. Translation: CASSLVVGAGQPQHF. Full variable domain (remainder filled in from reference TRBV7-2 and TRBJ1-5): GAGVSQSPSNKVTEKGKDVELRCDPISGHTALYWYRQSLGQGLEFLIYFQGNSAPDKSGLPSDRFSAERTGGSVSTLTIQRTQQEDSAVYLCASSLVVGAGQPQHFGDGTRLSIL.

The V call is TRBV20-1, the J call TRBJ1-5, with D possibly TRBD1 on 5 matching bases. Between the trimmed V and J ends, which lost 4 bases and 4 bases, there was a span of 17 bases. The CDR3 is 15 residues long. Germline CDR1 DFQATT, CDR2 SNEGSKA (reference sequence). CDR3 in amino acids: CSATPRGLGNQPQHF. The CDR3 bases are TGCAGTGCTACCCCCCGGGGGTTGGGGAATCAGCCCCAGCATTTT.

This chain connects TRBV6-5 to TRBJ1-2; 8 nucleotides match TRBD1. After removal of 7 bases from V and 4 bases from J, the junction contained 5 bases not matched to a gene. CDR3 length equals 13 residues. Germline lookup yields CDR1 MNHEY and CDR2 SVGAGI. The CDR3: CASNPGGSYGYTF. CDR3 in DNA: TGTGCCAGCAATCCAGGGGGCAGCTATGGCTACACCTTC.